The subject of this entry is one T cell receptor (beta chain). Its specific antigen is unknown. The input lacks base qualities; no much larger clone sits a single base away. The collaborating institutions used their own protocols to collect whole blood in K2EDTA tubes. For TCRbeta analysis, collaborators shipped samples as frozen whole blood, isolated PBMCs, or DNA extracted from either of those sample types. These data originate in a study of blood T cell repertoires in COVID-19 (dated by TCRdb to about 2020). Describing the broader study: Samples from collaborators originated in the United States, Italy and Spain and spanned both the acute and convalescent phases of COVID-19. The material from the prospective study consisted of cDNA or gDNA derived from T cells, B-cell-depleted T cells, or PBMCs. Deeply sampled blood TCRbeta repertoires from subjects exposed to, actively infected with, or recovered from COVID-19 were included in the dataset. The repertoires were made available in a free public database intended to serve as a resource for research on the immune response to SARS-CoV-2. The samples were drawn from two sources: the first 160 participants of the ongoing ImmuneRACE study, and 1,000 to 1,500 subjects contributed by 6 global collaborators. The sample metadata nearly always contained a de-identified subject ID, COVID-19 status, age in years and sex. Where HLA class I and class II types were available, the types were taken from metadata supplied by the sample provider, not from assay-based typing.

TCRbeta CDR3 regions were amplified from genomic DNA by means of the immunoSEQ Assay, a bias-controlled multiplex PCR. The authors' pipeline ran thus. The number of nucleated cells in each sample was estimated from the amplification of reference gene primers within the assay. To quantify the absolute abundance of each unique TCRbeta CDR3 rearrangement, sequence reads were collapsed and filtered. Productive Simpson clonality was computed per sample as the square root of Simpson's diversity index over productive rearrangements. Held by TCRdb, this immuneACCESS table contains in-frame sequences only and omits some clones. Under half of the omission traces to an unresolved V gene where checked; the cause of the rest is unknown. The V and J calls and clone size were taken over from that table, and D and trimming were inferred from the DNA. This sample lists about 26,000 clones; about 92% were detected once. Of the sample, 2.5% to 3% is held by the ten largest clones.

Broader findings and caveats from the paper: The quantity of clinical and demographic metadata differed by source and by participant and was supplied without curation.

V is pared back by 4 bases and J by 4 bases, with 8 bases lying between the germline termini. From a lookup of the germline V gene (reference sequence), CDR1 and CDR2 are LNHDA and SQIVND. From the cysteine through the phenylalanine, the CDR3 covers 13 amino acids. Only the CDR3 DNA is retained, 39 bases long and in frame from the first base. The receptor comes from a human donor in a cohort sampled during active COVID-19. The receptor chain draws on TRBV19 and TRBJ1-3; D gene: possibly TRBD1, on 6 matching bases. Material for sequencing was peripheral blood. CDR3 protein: CASSTGQGNTIYF. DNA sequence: TGTGCCAGTAGTACCGGACAGGGAAACACCATATATTTT.